A single sample is the source of the 11 T cell receptor beta chains below, sequenced in a study of T cell responses to AZD1222 COVID-19 vaccine. The protocol was immunoSEQ multiplex PCR, while the TCRdb copy is restricted to in-frame clones and leaves out a portion. The data contain over 85,000 clones, approximately 94% of them seen just once; the ten biggest clones take up around 2.8%. The sample was peripheral blood, taken 28 days after the second AZD1222 dose. The receptors shown here come from an adult who received the AZD1222 COVID-19 vaccine.

This chain connects TRBV5-6 to TRBJ2-7; no clear D. This CDR3 contains 15 residues. Per the germline V gene, CDR1 is SGHDT and CDR2 is YYEEEE. The V gene lost 0 bases and the J gene lost 1 base, with 11 bases spanning the gap. The CDR3 spells CASSLGSAPSYEQYF. The CDR3 DNA follows: TGTGCCAGCAGCTTGGGTTCAGCCCCTTCCTACGAGCAGTACTTC.

The gene calls are TRBV7-7 and TRBJ2-5; the match to TRBD2 covers 7 bases. Germline CDR1 is SSHAT and CDR2 is FNYEAQ (reference sequence). CDR3 length: 15 amino acids. After removal of 4 bases from V and 2 bases from J, the junction contained 7 bases not matched to a gene. DNA of the CDR3: TGTGCCAGCAGCTCCTCAGCGGGGCGACAAGAGACCCAGTACTTC. Amino acid sequence: CASSSSAGRQETQYF.

V usage is TRBV18 and J usage is TRBJ1-1; D perhaps matches TRBD1 (5 bases). This CDR3 region has 14 residues. The V gene lost 3 bases and the J gene lost 1 base, with 9 bases spanning the gap. Looked up from germline, CDR1 is KGHSH and CDR2 is LQKENI. CDR3 sequence: CASSPTARNTEAFF. DNA of the CDR3: TGTGCCAGCTCACCGACAGCAAGGAACACTGAAGCTTTCTTT. The variable domain in full, with the rest retrieved from reference TRBV18 and TRBJ1-1, is NAGVMQNPRHLVRRRGQEARLRCSPMKGHSHVYWYRQLPEEGLKFMVYLQKENIIDESGMPKERFSAEFPKEGPSILRIQQVVRGDSAAYFCASSPTARNTEAFFGQGTRLTVV.

The chain links TRBV19 to TRBJ2-3, with D hard to call. CDR1 and CDR2 from the germline V gene are LNHDA and SQIVND (reference sequence). Trimming stripped 1 base from V and 2 bases from J, with 10 bases between. The CDR3 has 15 residues. CDR3 amino acids: CASSIAGPATDTQYF. The CDR3 DNA reads TGTGCCAGTAGTATAGCCGGACCAGCCACAGATACGCAGTATTTT.

The chain carries TRBV30 and TRBJ1-5; D gene uncertain. The CDR3 has 13 amino acids. V lost 3 bases, J lost 7 bases, and 13 bases lay in between. In germline, CDR1 is GTSNPN, CDR2 SVGIG (reference sequence). CDR3 bases: TGTGCCTGGAGGGGGTCAGGTCAGCAGCCCCAGCATTTT. Its protein is CAWRGSGQQPQHF.

V is TRBV5-4 and J is TRBJ2-3, with no clear D. Between the trimmed V and J ends, which lost 1 base and 4 bases, there was a span of 4 bases. Germline CDR1 reads SGHNT; CDR2 reads YYREEE (reference sequence). This CDR3 comprises 12 residues. CDR3 bases: TGTGCCAGCAGCTTGTGGTCAGATACGCAGTATTTT. Protein: CASSLWSDTQYF.

The chain carries TRBV11-3 and TRBJ1-1; D is perhaps TRBD1 (5 bases). With 4 bases removed from V and 1 base from J, the gap between germline ends came to 7 bases. The CDR3 is 13 residues long. The germline V gene encodes CDR1 SGHNT and CDR2 YENEEA. CDR3 nucleotide sequence: TGTGCCAGCAGCTATAGGGGGAACACTGAAGCTTTCTTT. Translated, it gives CASSYRGNTEAFF.

J is TRBJ2-3 and V is TRBV5-1; D might be TRBD1 (5 bases). V lost 4 bases and J lost 6, with 18 bases in between. The CDR3 spans 15 residues. CDR1 and CDR2 (germline): SGHRS, YFSETQ. The CDR3 sequence is CASSDGQALRDTQYF. The CDR3 nucleotides read TGCGCCAGCAGCGATGGACAAGCTTTGCGTGATACGCAGTATTTT.

This clone was seen only once. This chain joins TRBV11-2 and TRBJ2-3; D might be TRBD2 (6 bases). The CDR3 extends over 16 amino acids. Germline CDR1 SGHAT, CDR2 FQNNGV. V was pared by 3 bases and J by 3 bases, with 16 bases between. CDR3 in amino acids: CASSLHSGAGTDTQYF. The CDR3 nucleotides are TGTGCCAGCAGCTTGCACTCGGGAGCTGGGACAGATACGCAGTATTTT.

This chain joins TRBV5-4 and TRBJ2-2, with a tentative D call TRBD2 (7 bases). Germline V lookup: CDR1 SGHNT, CDR2 YYREEE (reference sequence). The ends were cut back, 4 bases at V and 4 bases at J, with 20 bases in the middle. This CDR3 is built from 17 residues. Here the CDR3 reads CASSPASGGRVTGELFF. The CDR3 DNA is TGTGCCAGCAGCCCCGCTTCCGGGGGGCGGGTCACCGGGGAGCTGTTTTTT.

This clone was seen more than once but under ten times. The V gene is TRBV14, the J gene TRBJ2-1; no reliable D call. The germline CDR1 and CDR2 sequences are SGHDN and FVKESK. The CDR3 is 12 amino acids. V was cut by 8 bases and J by 7 bases, with 12 bases left in between. CDR3 protein: CASGAGWNEQFF. CDR3 coding DNA: TGTGCCAGCGGAGCCGGATGGAATGAGCAGTTCTTC.